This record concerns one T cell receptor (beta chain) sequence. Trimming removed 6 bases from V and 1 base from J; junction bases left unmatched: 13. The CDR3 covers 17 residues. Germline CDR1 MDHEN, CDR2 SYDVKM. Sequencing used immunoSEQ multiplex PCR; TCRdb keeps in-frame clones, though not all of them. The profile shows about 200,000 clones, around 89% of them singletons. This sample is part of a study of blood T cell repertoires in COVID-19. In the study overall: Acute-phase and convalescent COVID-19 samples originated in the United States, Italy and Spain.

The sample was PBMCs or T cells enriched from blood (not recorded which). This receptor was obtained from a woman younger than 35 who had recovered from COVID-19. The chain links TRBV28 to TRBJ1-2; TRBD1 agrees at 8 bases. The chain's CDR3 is CASSRPDRVSVNYGYTF. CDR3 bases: TGTGCCAGCAGCCGACCGGACAGGGTATCTGTTAACTATGGCTACACCTTC.